The text below deals with one T cell receptor beta chain. The antigen remains unidentified. A single record per CDR3 protein comes from TCRdb applying MiXCR to the reads. This table holds hundreds of thousands of distinct CDR3 sequences, approximately 31% found once. The data were taken from a study of T cell repertoires in cytomegalovirus infection. Study at large: Recently identified HLA-C-restricted CMV epitopes were among the peptides used. Indications came from public TCR beta signatures; they pointed to CMV infection and to a matching HLA type.

Study outcomes and limitations: In two of eight donors, the top clonotype was HLA-C-restricted CMV-specific. Carriage of CMV together with the relevant HLA was identifiable through cumulative public TCR beta family frequency.

The germline V gene has CDR1 SNHLY and CDR2 FYNNEI. Trimming removed 9 bases at V and 6 bases at J, with 12 bases between. The CDR3 spans 12 residues. Specimen: cultured CD8+ T cells from PBMCs, collected from culture after CMV antigen stimulation. The source is a human donor in good health (CMV status not recorded). Some clones in this sample may be carry-over from other donors' samples. This chain connects TRBV2 to TRBJ2-1, with D tentatively TRBD1 (5 bases). As DNA, the CDR3 is TGTGCCAGGGCAGTGCAGGGCAATGAGCAGTTCTTC. Amino acid sequence: CARAVQGNEQFF.